The 6 T cell receptor beta chains listed next were all sequenced from one sample in a study of high-grade serous ovarian cancer treatment subgroups. Tumor tissue was taken before any definitive surgery or chemotherapy was given. Method: immunoSEQ multiplex PCR; TCRdb's copy keeps in-frame clones and lacks some. The top ten clones hold 2.1% of a sample with about 30,000 clones, about 81% of them seen once. The sequencing sample was made of tumor tissue. The receptors originated from a human donor with high-grade serous ovarian cancer.

The chain is built from TRBV28 and TRBJ2-2; TRBD1 aligns across 11 bases. The germline CDR1 and CDR2 sequences are MDHEN and SYDVKM. The CDR3 totals 16 residues. V lost 2 bases to trimming and J lost 6 bases; unmatched junction nucleotides: 5. CDR3: CASSLGTGGKSGELFF. In DNA, the CDR3 is TGTGCCAGCAGTTTAGGGACAGGGGGAAAGTCCGGGGAGCTGTTTTTT.

The chain couples TRBV12-5 to TRBJ2-7; the D is unclear. The CDR3 is made up of 8 amino acids. CDR1 and CDR2 (germline): LGHNT, FRNRAP. The CDR3 loop is CDGAEQYF. In DNA form, the CDR3 reads TGTGACGGAGCAGAGCAGTACTTC. Filled out from reference TRBV12-5 and TRBJ2-7, the complete variable domain reads DARVTQTPRHKVTEMGQEVTMRCQPILGHNTVFWYRQTMMQGLELLAYFRNRAPLDDSGMPKDRFSAEMPDATLATLKIQPSEPRDSAVYFCDGAEQYFGPGTRLTVT.

This clone has just a few counts. The V gene is TRBV10-3, the J gene TRBJ2-5; D remains ambiguous. The V and J ends lost 9 bases and 2 bases respectively, with 7 bases between them. The V gene's germline CDR1 is ENHRY and CDR2 SYGVKD. The CDR3 totals 11 residues. In nucleotides, the CDR3 is TGTGCCATGGGCCAACAAGAGACCCAGTACTTC. Translating gives CAMGQQETQYF.

V and J are TRBV30 and TRBJ2-7, with D tentatively TRBD1 (6 bases). V lost 0 bases, J lost 3 bases, and 6 bases lay in between. Germline CDR1 is GTSNPN and CDR2 is SVGIG (reference sequence). The CDR3 runs 12 residues. The CDR3 bases are TGTGCCTGGAGTGTACAGGGCTACGAGCAGTACTTC. This translates into CAWSVQGYEQYF.

This chain uses TRBV2 with TRBJ1-4; maybe TRBD1 (5 bases). This CDR3 has 14 residues. Germline assignment: CDR1 SNHLY and CDR2 FYNNEI. The V end lost 3 bases, the J end lost 0 bases, and 5 bases lay between the germline ends. This CDR3 reads CASSEGATNEKLFF. CDR3 in DNA: TGTGCCAGCAGTGAGGGGGCAACTAATGAAAAACTGTTTTTT.

This clone has only a few counts. V gene TRBV6-1 combines with J gene TRBJ2-3; TRBD2 aligns across 9 bases. The CDR3 has 15 residues. The germline V gene has CDR1 MNHNS and CDR2 SASEGT. J gave up 0 bases and V 3 bases, and 1 base lay outside the gene matches. The CDR3 nucleotides read TGTGCCAGCAGTGACCTAGCGGGAAGCACAGATACGCAGTATTTT. It yields the protein CASSDLAGSTDTQYF.